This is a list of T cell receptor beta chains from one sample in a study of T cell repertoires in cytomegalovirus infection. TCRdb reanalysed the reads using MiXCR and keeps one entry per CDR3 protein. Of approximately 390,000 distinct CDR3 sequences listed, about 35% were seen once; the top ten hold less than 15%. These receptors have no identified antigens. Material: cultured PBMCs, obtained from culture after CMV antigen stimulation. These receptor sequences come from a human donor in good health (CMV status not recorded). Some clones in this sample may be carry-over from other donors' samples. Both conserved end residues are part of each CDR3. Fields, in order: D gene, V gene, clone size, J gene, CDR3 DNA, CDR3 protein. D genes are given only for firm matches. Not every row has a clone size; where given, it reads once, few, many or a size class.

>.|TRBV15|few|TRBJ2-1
TGTGCCACCAGCAGAGACCCTTCTAATGAGCAGTTCTTC
CATSRDPSNEQFF
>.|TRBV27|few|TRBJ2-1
TGTGCCAGCAGCCTCTCGAGGGGGGGCCTTTACAATGAGCAGTTCTTC
CASSLSRGGLYNEQFF
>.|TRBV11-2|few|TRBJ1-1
TGTGCCAGCAGCCCTTTACACAGGGCAGGGAACACTGAAGCTTTCTTT
CASSPLHRAGNTEAFF
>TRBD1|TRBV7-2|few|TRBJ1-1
TGTGCCAGCAGCTTCCTCGACAGGGAGGCTTTCTTT
CASSFLDREAFF
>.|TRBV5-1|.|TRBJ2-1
TGCGCCAGCAGCTCGAGACTGGAGGTCAATGAGCAGTTCTTC
CASSSRLEVNEQFF
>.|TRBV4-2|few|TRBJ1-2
TGTGCCAGCAGCCAAATCTCCGGGACGAACTATGGCTACACCTTC
CASSQISGTNYGYTF
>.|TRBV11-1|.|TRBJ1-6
TGTGCCAGCAGCTTAGCTACGGGGACTAATTCACCCCTCCACTTT
CASSLATGTNSPLHF
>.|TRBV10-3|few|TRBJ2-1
TGTGCCATCACCGTGGGCATATACAATGAGCAGTTCTTC
CAITVGIYNEQFF
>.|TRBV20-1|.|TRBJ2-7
TGCAGTGCTCCCCGGCTAGGAACCTACGAGCAGTACTTC
CSAPRLGTYEQYF
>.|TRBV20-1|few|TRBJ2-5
TGCAGTGCTAAAAAGCTGAACCAAGAGACCCAGTACTTC
CSAKKLNQETQYF
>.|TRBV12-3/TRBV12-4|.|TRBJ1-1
TGTGCCAGCAGCGCATTCAGGGGTATCAATGAAGCTTTCTTT
CASSAFRGINEAFF
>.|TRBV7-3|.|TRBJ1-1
TGTGCCAGCAGCTTAGGAGTGAATCCTGAAGCTTTCTTT
CASSLGVNPEAFF
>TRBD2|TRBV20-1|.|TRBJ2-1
TGCAGTGCTAGCCTTGGGGGGACTAGCGATGAGCAGTTCTTC
CSASLGGTSDEQFF
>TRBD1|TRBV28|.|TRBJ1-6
TGTGCCAGCAGTTTCCCCGACAGGGCGGATAATTCACCCCTCCACTTT
CASSFPDRADNSPLHF
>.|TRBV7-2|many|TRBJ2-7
TGTGCCAGCAGCTTAGGCCGGGGAAGTTCCTACGAGCAGTACTTC
CASSLGRGSSYEQYF
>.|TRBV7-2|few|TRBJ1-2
TGTGCCAGCAGCAGCATGTCCCACAACTATGGCTACACCTTC
CASSSMSHNYGYTF
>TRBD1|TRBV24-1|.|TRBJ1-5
TGTGCCACCAGTGAACCGGGACAGGGCAATCAGCCCCAGCATTTT
CATSEPGQGNQPQHF
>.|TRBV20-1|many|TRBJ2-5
TGCAGTGCCCTCGATGTTGTGCAGGCTGAGACCCAGTACTTC
CSALDVVQAETQYF
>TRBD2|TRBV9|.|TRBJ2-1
TGTGCCAGCACCAGACATTCTAGCGGGAACAATGAGCAGTTCTTC
CASTRHSSGNNEQFF
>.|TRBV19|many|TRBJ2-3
TGTGCCAGTAGTATAGACCGTTCCACAGATACGCAGTATTTT
CASSIDRSTDTQYF
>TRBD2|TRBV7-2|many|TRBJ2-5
TGTGCCAGCAGCCAAAATACCGGGACTAGCGGGCAAGAGACCCAGTACTTC
CASSQNTGTSGQETQYF
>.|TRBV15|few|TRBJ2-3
TGTGCCACCGGCGGGCCCTGGGTAGATACGCAGTATTTT
CATGGPWVDTQYF
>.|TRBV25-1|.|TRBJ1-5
TGTGCCAGCAGAGCGTCGGGGGAACAGCCCCAGCATTTT
CASRASGEQPQHF